The 28 T cell receptor beta chains reported below all come from one sample, sequenced in a study of post-analysis software for immune sequencing data. What these receptors recognize is not known. cDNA libraries of TCR beta carried unique molecular identifiers. TCRdb reprocessed the PCR reads via MiXCR and lists one record per CDR3 protein. The sample holds hundreds of thousands of distinct CDR3 sequences, approximately 57% seen once. Study conclusions and caveats: About 5 TRBV segments, including TRBV5-6, TRBV5-1 and TRBV20-1, were more frequent in patients than controls.

The specimen sequenced was blood. These receptors originate from a girl aged 10-17 years with multiple sclerosis.

This clonotype was seen more than once but under ten times. V usage is TRBV25-1 and J usage is TRBJ2-3, with D perhaps TRBD2 (5 bases). Germline V gives CDR1 MGHDK, CDR2 SYGVNS. Trimming took 0 bases from V and 3 from J, leaving 16 bases between them. The CDR3 consists of 17 residues. Written as DNA, the CDR3 is TGTGCCAGCAGTGAATACTTCTTAGCGTCGGGTACAGATACGCAGTATTTT. Its translation is CASSEYFLASGTDTQYF.

A few counts support this clonotype. The chain has TRBV7-3 and TRBJ2-1; maybe TRBD2 (6 bases). The CDR3 is 15 amino acids. The germline V gene encodes CDR1 SGHTA and CDR2 FQGTGA. V was trimmed by 3 bases and J by 6 bases, leaving 15 bases between them. The CDR3 DNA sequence: TGTGCCAGCAGCTTCGCTAGCGAGAAAGGCAATGAGCAGTTCTTC. Its translation: CASSFASEKGNEQFF.

This clonotype was counted a few times. The chain carries TRBV18 and TRBJ2-3; D gene unclear. The germline CDR1 and CDR2 sequences are KGHSH and LQKENI. This CDR3 contains 15 residues. Trimming removed 0 bases at V and 0 bases at J, with 7 bases between. CDR3 residues: CASSPPSRSTDTQYF. CDR3 sequence (DNA): TGTGCCAGCTCACCACCGTCTCGAAGCACAGATACGCAGTATTTT.

The chain links TRBV5-5 to TRBJ2-4, with 9 bases lining up with TRBD2. The J call is doubtful: the DNA matches TRBJ2-5 better. The CDR3 totals 17 residues. Germline V CDR1 and CDR2: SGHKS, YYEKEE (reference sequence). The CDR3 sequence: CASSLAGVRTSEETQYF. The CDR3 DNA is TGTGCCAGCAGCTTGGCCGGGGTTCGGACTAGCGAGGAGACCCAGTACTTC.

In its sample, this clonotype was seen a few times. The chain couples TRBV29-1 to TRBJ2-1; 10 nucleotides match TRBD2. V lost 4 bases, J lost 5 bases, and 11 bases stayed unmatched. CDR1 and CDR2 from the germline V gene are SQVTM and ANQGSEA. The CDR3 runs to 16 residues. The DNA of the CDR3 is TGCAGCGTTGGACACTCTAGCGGGGGAGGAGACAATGAGCAGTTCTTC. Its translation: CSVGHSSGGGDNEQFF.

The V and J genes are TRBV7-9 and TRBJ2-6; no clear D. This CDR3 contains 15 residues. Germline values: CDR1 SEHNR, CDR2 FQNEAQ (reference sequence). V was trimmed by 4 bases and J by 1 base, leaving 8 bases between them. CDR3 protein: CASSSGISGANVLTF. DNA for the CDR3: TGTGCCAGCAGCTCTGGGATATCTGGGGCCAACGTCCTGACTTTC.

This clonotype has a handful of counts. CDR3 DNA: TGTGCCAGCGGACAGGAGGATAATTCACCCCTCCACTTT. This encodes CASGQEDNSPLHF. The J gene is TRBJ1-6, the V gene TRBV12-3 or TRBV12-4; 7 nucleotides match TRBD1. This CDR3 is 13 amino acids long. Unmatched junction bases numbered 3, after V lost 8 bases and J lost 5 bases.

V and J are TRBV12-3 or TRBV12-4 and TRBJ2-7; maybe TRBD2 (5 bases). TRBJ2-5 explains the end of the DNA better; the J call may be wrong. The CDR3 length is 15 residues. The CDR3 spells CASSTTAGGQETQYF. CDR3 nucleotides: TGTGCCAGCAGTACTACGGCGGGCGGACAAGAGACCCAGTACTTC.

The V gene is TRBV5-1, the J gene TRBJ1-2, with D possibly TRBD1 on 6 matching bases. V shed 0 bases and J shed 8 bases, with 14 bases lying between them. Germline loops: CDR1 SGHRS, CDR2 YFSETQ. This CDR3 is 14 amino acids long. The CDR3 protein is CASSLAAGGPGYTF. CDR3 DNA sequence: TGCGCCAGCAGCTTGGCTGCTGGGGGGCCGGGCTACACCTTC.

This clonotype turned up a few times. Germline is not matched at one junction end, which may reflect a read error. The V and J genes are TRBV11-2 and TRBJ2-5; 7 bases map to TRBD2. CDR1 is SGHAT, CDR2 FQNNGV, per germline. The CDR3 contains 16 residues. The CDR3 is CASSLGSWTRGETQYF. The CDR3 DNA sequence: TGTGCCAGTAGCTTAGGTAGCTGGACTAGAGGGGAGACCCAGTACTTC.

The chain carries TRBV19 and TRBJ1-1; 8 positions match TRBD1. Germline trimming cut 5 bases from V and 4 bases from J; bases unmatched to any gene: 3. In germline, CDR1 is LNHDA, CDR2 SQIVND (reference sequence). The CDR3 loop spans 13 amino acids. CDR3 sequence: CASSHDRGTEAFF. The CDR3 DNA sequence: TGTGCCAGTAGTCACGACAGGGGCACTGAAGCTTTCTTT.

There are a few counts of this clonotype. The J gene is TRBJ2-1, the V gene TRBV29-1, with D hard to call. This CDR3 is built from 14 residues. The V gene lost 6 bases and the J gene lost 2 bases, with 14 bases spanning the gap. CDR1 and CDR2 (germline): SQVTM, ANQGSEA. The CDR3 nucleotides read TGCAGCGTCGCCCCTAGGACGCCCTACAATGAGCAGTTCTTC. The encoded protein is CSVAPRTPYNEQFF.

This clonotype was seen a handful of times. The chain employs TRBV5-1 and TRBJ1-2; D possibly corresponds to TRBD1 (6 bases). V lost 2 bases and J 6 bases, leaving 17 bases between the germline ends. This CDR3 contains 15 residues. CDR1 is SGHRS and CDR2 is YFSETQ in the germline V gene. The CDR3 sequence: CASSFVTGTPNGYTF. CDR3 in DNA: TGCGCCAGCAGCTTCGTGACCGGGACACCGAATGGCTACACCTTC.

Only a few counts were recorded for this clonotype. The genes are TRBV20-1 and TRBJ1-2, with a possible D match to TRBD1 (5 bases). Looked up from germline, CDR1 is DFQATT and CDR2 is SNEGSKA (reference sequence). Deletions cut 3 bases from V and 5 bases from J, with 16 bases between. This CDR3 region has 14 residues. The CDR3 coding sequence is TGCAGTGCTAGGGGCGGGGGATTCAATTATGGCTACACCTTC. Translated: CSARGGGFNYGYTF.

This chain joins TRBV6-2 or TRBV6-3 and TRBJ2-3, with D maybe TRBD2 (7 bases). The length of the CDR3 is 15 residues. The V end was cut by 6 bases, the J end by 2 bases, with 15 bases between. CDR1 and CDR2 (germline): MNHEY, SVGEGT. The CDR3, as DNA: TGTGCCAGCAGAATATGGGGGGGGGCCACAGATACGCAGTATTTT. This gives the protein CASRIWGGATDTQYF.

This clonotype occurred a few times. CDR3 coding DNA: TGCAGTGCTAGTGCAGGGGAGGCCTATAATTCACCCCTCCACTTT. Residues: CSASAGEAYNSPLHF. V usage is TRBV20-1 and J usage is TRBJ1-6, with a tentative D call TRBD1 (6 bases). Trimming stripped 3 bases from V and 2 bases from J, with 11 bases between. The CDR3 runs 15 residues. Germline CDR1 reads DFQATT; CDR2 reads SNEGSKA (reference sequence).

The chain is built from TRBV5-1 and TRBJ2-5; possible D gene TRBD2, 5 bases. This CDR3 comprises 11 residues. Germline loops: CDR1 SGHRS, CDR2 YFSETQ. With 3 bases removed from V and 10 bases from J, the gap between germline ends came to 10 bases. The DNA of the CDR3 is TGCGCCAGCAGCTCAAAGGCGGGCCAGTACTTC. Protein product: CASSSKAGQYF.

The chain joins TRBV20-1 to TRBJ2-7; TRBD2 agrees at 8 bases. Germline CDR1 is DFQATT and CDR2 is SNEGSKA (reference sequence). This CDR3 region has 14 residues. Trimming cost V 6 bases and J 2 bases; bases outside gene matches: 9. The CDR3: CSAASFSGTYEQYF. CDR3 sequence (DNA): TGCAGTGCCGCCTCCTTTAGCGGGACCTACGAGCAGTACTTC.

The chain couples TRBV5-1 to TRBJ2-1, with a possible D match to TRBD1 (5 bases). Trimming shortened V by 0 bases and J by 0 bases, and 13 bases separated the two germline ends. CDR1 is SGHRS and CDR2 is YFSETQ in the germline V gene. This CDR3 comprises 17 residues. CDR3 DNA: TGCGCCAGCAGCTTGGTGGGGCAGAGAAGCTCCTACAATGAGCAGTTCTTC. Amino acids: CASSLVGQRSSYNEQFF.

The genes are TRBV5-1 and TRBJ2-7; 7 bases align to TRBD1. CDR3 size: 17 residues. The trim removed 5 bases at V and 3 bases at J, leaving 17 bases unmatched. Per the germline V gene, CDR1 is SGHRS and CDR2 is YFSETQ. CDR3 sequence reads: CASRPGTDFQSLYEQYF. The CDR3 DNA sequence: TGCGCCAGCAGGCCCGGGACAGACTTTCAATCCCTCTACGAGCAGTACTTC.

This clonotype was seen only a few times. The V call is TRBV12-3 or TRBV12-4, the J call TRBJ2-3, with 9 positions matching TRBD2. With V trimmed by 4 bases and J by 0 bases, 5 bases remained unmatched. CDR3 length: 16 amino acids. CDR3 amino acids: CASSSPSGASTDTQYF. CDR3 DNA sequence: TGTGCCAGCAGTTCCCCTAGCGGGGCCAGCACAGATACGCAGTATTTT.

There are a few counts of this clonotype. The chain recombines TRBV20-1 with TRBJ2-7; 11 positions match TRBD2. This CDR3 is built from 15 residues. CDR1 and CDR2 from the germline V gene are DFQATT and SNEGSKA (reference sequence). J gave up 4 bases and V 2 bases, and 7 bases lay outside the gene matches. CDR3 bases: TGCAGTGCTAGATTACCGGGACTAGCGGAATACGAGCAGTACTTC. Encoded protein: CSARLPGLAEYEQYF.

This chain links TRBV7-3 with TRBJ2-3; D perhaps matches TRBD2 (5 bases). Deletions cut 2 bases from V and 6 bases from J, with 21 bases between. The germline V gene encodes CDR1 SGHTA and CDR2 FQGTGA. This CDR3 has 17 amino acids. For the CDR3, the DNA is TGTGCCAGCAGCTTATACCCTAGCTTCGTTCTGGGGGATACGCAGTATTTT. Translated: CASSLYPSFVLGDTQYF.

This rearrangement joins TRBV4-1 to TRBJ2-7, with TRBD1 identical over 11 bases. TRBJ2-1 matches the DNA end more closely, so the J call is doubtful. Germline V gene sequence: CDR1 MGHRA, CDR2 YSYEKL. The CDR3 runs to 17 residues. CDR3: CASSQEMTDRGQVEQFF. CDR3 coding DNA: TGCGCCAGCAGCCAAGAAATGACGGACAGGGGGCAGGTTGAGCAGTTCTTC.

The V gene is TRBV12-3 or TRBV12-4, the J gene TRBJ1-1; 8 bases are a match to TRBD1. The CDR3 runs 14 residues. Trimming at V came to 3 bases and at J to 8 bases, leaving 8 bases not matched to a gene. CDR3 in DNA: TGTGCCAGCAGTTTGATCTTAGGGACAGGCGAAGCTTTCTTT. It specifies CASSLILGTGEAFF.

This clonotype was seen repeatedly, ten times or more. V is TRBV7-2 and J is TRBJ2-6; a possible D gene is TRBD2 (5 bases). The germline V gene has CDR1 SGHTA and CDR2 FQGNSA. The V end was cut by 0 bases, the J end by 2 bases, with 8 bases between. This CDR3 comprises 16 residues. CDR3 protein: CASSLASGAGANVLTF. The CDR3 DNA sequence: TGTGCCAGCAGCTTAGCCAGCGGAGCTGGGGCCAACGTCCTGACTTTC.

The chain combines TRBV5-1 with TRBJ2-5; 9 bases agree with TRBD2. The DNA end lines up better with TRBJ2-7; the J call may be wrong. This CDR3 is 16 amino acids long. Germline loops: CDR1 SGHRS, CDR2 YFSETQ. The CDR3 nucleotides are TGCGCCAGCAGCTTGTCGCCCGAGCGGGAGGCGTACGAGCAGTACTTC. Translating gives CASSLSPEREAYEQYF.

The V call is TRBV11-2, the J call TRBJ2-6, with TRBD1 identical over 9 bases. J lost 0 bases, V lost 0 bases, and 12 bases had no gene match. This CDR3 has 21 amino acids. CDR1 and CDR2 from the germline V gene are SGHAT and FQNNGV. The CDR3 sequence: CASSLDSILGTGNSGANVLTF. The CDR3 DNA reads TGTGCCAGCAGCTTAGATAGTATATTGGGGACAGGGAACTCTGGGGCCAACGTCCTGACTTTC.